This entry lists 2 T cell receptor beta chains sequenced from one sample in a study of T-cell reconstitution after alpha-beta-depleted transplantation in children. A library of TCRbeta sequences, prepared with unique molecular identifiers, was generated. In TCRdb, the PCR reads were re-called with MiXCR into one record per CDR3 protein. The table has a few hundred thousand distinct CDR3 sequences, about 17% seen once. Material: PBMCs from the stem cell graft donor, obtained from the stem cell graft. These receptor sequences come from a human donor who donated a stem cell graft to a child with acute lymphoblastic leukemia.

In this sample, this clonotype turned up a few times. CDR3 sequence: CASSHGALTNYGYTF. The CDR3 nucleotides read TGCGCCAGCAGCCATGGGGCTCTAACTAACTATGGCTACACCTTC. This chain links TRBV4-1 with TRBJ1-2; possibly TRBD1 for D (5 bases). V lost 3 bases to trimming and J lost 0 bases, with 11 bases between them. The CDR3 runs to 15 residues. Germline V gives CDR1 MGHRA, CDR2 YSYEKL.

This clonotype appeared a few times. V and J are TRBV12-3 or TRBV12-4 and TRBJ2-1; no reliable D call. Trimming removed 8 bases from V and 0 bases from J, with 11 bases in between. The CDR3 is made up of 14 amino acids. CDR3 region: CASALMSSYNEQFF. Written as DNA, the CDR3 is TGTGCCAGCGCCCTGATGAGCTCCTACAATGAGCAGTTCTTC.